Presented here are 30 T cell receptor beta chains from one specimen sequenced in a study of spatial heterogeneity in lung cancer. Overall study results and limits: Intratumoral expanded alpha and beta TCR counts were found to track tumor mutation counts.

Their specific antigens are unknown. TCRdb used MiXCR to reprocess the 5' RACE reads, holding one entry per CDR3 protein. The sample shows over 10,000 distinct CDR3 sequences, under 6% of them seen only once. Time point described: sample taken at primary tumor resection. The sample consisted of lung tumor tissue, taken at surgery. These receptors originate from a male donor with early-stage non-small cell lung cancer.

In this sample, this clonotype turned up many times. Because this beta chain is a stray read in a library intended to capture alpha chains, its abundance should not be given much weight. V and J are TRBV6-5 and TRBJ1-4; possible D gene TRBD1, 5 bases. This CDR3 region has 15 residues. V gave up 2 bases and J gave up 5 bases, with 12 bases separating them. Germline V gene data show CDR1 as MNHEY and CDR2 as SVGAGI. Written as DNA, the CDR3 is TGTGCCAGCAGTTACACCAGGGATCGAAATGAAAAACTGTTTTTT. Encoded protein: CASSYTRDRNEKLFF.

This clonotype has ten or more counts. This beta chain is off target for a library built for alpha chains, so its abundance means little. CDR3 residues: CSAGWITDTQYF. In nucleotides, the CDR3 is TGCAGTGCTGGGTGGATCACAGATACGCAGTATTTT. The chain carries TRBV20-1 and TRBJ2-3; D is unresolved. In germline, CDR1 is DFQATT, CDR2 SNEGSKA (reference sequence). The length of the CDR3 is 12 residues. The germline V and J ends were trimmed by 5 bases and 2 bases, with 8 bases remaining between them.

By share, this clonotype ranks as medium-sized. In a library made to pick up alpha chains, this beta chain is a stray read with a size that means little. The V call is TRBV20-1, the J call TRBJ1-1; TRBD1 agrees at 8 bases. The CDR3 is made up of 16 amino acids. The V gene's germline CDR1 is DFQATT and CDR2 SNEGSKA (reference sequence). Trimming removed 0 bases from V and 3 bases from J; junction bases left unmatched: 9. The CDR3 bases are TGCAGTGCTAGAGATCCTGCAGGGGGCGCGGACACTGAAGCTTTCTTT. The encoded protein is CSARDPAGGADTEAFF.

Remarks on this clonotype: This beta chain is an unintended read in a library built for alpha chains; its size means little. In nucleotides, the CDR3 is TGTGCCAGCAGTTATAGCCCGCTACAGGGCCTTTTGGATCACAATGAGCAGTTCTTC. Protein sequence: CASSYSPLQGLLDHNEQFF. The chain is built from TRBV6-2 or TRBV6-3 and TRBJ2-1, with TRBD1 as a possible D gene (6 bases). CDR1 is MNHEY and CDR2 is SVGEGT in the germline V gene. The CDR3 covers 19 residues. The V and J ends lost 3 bases and 5 bases respectively, with 26 bases between them.

With regard to this clonotype: This beta chain represents an off-target read in a library built for alpha chains; its size is of limited meaning. The V gene is TRBV15, the J gene TRBJ1-4; TRBD1 is a possible D gene (5 bases). Deletions cut 3 bases from V and 8 bases from J, with 10 bases between. This CDR3 has 13 amino acids. Germline lookup yields CDR1 LNHNV and CDR2 YYDKDF (reference sequence). This CDR3 is CATSRGTFEKLFF. In nucleotides, the CDR3 is TGTGCCACCAGCAGGGGGACCTTCGAAAAACTGTTTTTT.

In this sample, this clonotype turned up once. Since the library was made to target alpha chains, this beta chain is a stray read and its abundance is not meaningful. This chain connects TRBV5-1 to TRBJ2-7; 10 positions match TRBD1. The CDR3 contains 14 residues. V was clipped by 3 bases and J by 5 bases; unmatched bases: 5. Germline V CDR1 and CDR2: SGHRS, YFSETQ. The CDR3 nucleotides are TGCGCCAGCAGCTCGGGACAGGGGTGGAACGAGCAGTACTTC. Its translation is CASSSGQGWNEQYF.

The sample holds a few counts of this clonotype. This beta chain is an unintended read in a library built for alpha chains; its size means little. The V and J genes are TRBV3-1 and TRBJ1-5, with no clear D. The CDR3 has 14 amino acids. V was shortened by 5 bases and J by 5 bases, with 13 bases between the two germline ends. Germline assignment: CDR1 LGHDT and CDR2 YNNKEL (reference sequence). The CDR3 DNA sequence: TGTGCCAGCAGCTTCACGGTCGGAGATCAGCCCCAGCATTTT. It is translated as CASSFTVGDQPQHF.

This clonotype was observed many times. This beta chain is an unintended read in a library built for alpha chains; its size means little. The chain employs TRBV3-1 and TRBJ2-1; TRBD1 matches 10 bases. CDR3 length equals 14 residues. V shed 7 bases and J 2 bases; nucleotides not matched to a gene: 2. Looked up from germline, CDR1 is LGHDT and CDR2 is YNNKEL (reference sequence). The CDR3 bases are TGTGCCAGCACCGACAGGGGGCCCTACAATGAGCAGTTCTTC. This sequence encodes CASTDRGPYNEQFF.

This clonotype was recorded many times. The library was built for alpha chains, so this beta chain is an off-target read and its size means little. The J gene is TRBJ2-7, the V gene TRBV9; D gene uncertain. CDR1 and CDR2 from the germline V gene are SGDLS and YYNGEE. V lost 0 bases and J lost 0, with 10 bases in between. The CDR3 contains 15 residues. The CDR3 DNA follows: TGTGCCAGCAGCGTAGGTCCGGGTAGCTCCTACGAGCAGTACTTC. It encodes CASSVGPGSSYEQYF.

This clonotype showed up many times. A library prepared for alpha chains yielded this beta chain as an off-target read; its size is of little meaning. The CDR3 is CASSLALGGVVYGYTF. DNA of the CDR3: TGTGCCAGCAGCTTAGCGCTCGGGGGAGTGGTTTATGGCTACACCTTC. This chain joins TRBV7-9 and TRBJ1-2; a possible D gene is TRBD1 (5 bases). Germline V gene data show CDR1 as SEHNR and CDR2 as FQNEAQ (reference sequence). The V and J ends lost 0 bases and 5 bases respectively, with 16 bases between them. The CDR3 sequence is 16 residues long.

This clonotype was seen at least ten times. Since it is a stray read in a library aimed at alpha chains, this beta chain has a size that is not meaningful. The chain employs TRBV7-2 and TRBJ1-5; D is uncertain. The germline V gene has CDR1 SGHTA and CDR2 FQGNSA. The germline V and J ends were trimmed by 3 bases and 3 bases, with 9 bases remaining between them. This CDR3 spans 14 amino acids. This CDR3 is CASSFTADNQPQHF. In DNA, the CDR3 is TGTGCCAGCAGCTTTACAGCGGACAATCAGCCCCAGCATTTT.

This clonotype was observed many times. Since it is a stray read in a library aimed at alpha chains, this beta chain has a size that is not meaningful. The chain recombines TRBV7-2 with TRBJ2-3; perhaps TRBD1 as D (5 bases). The CDR3 has 14 amino acids. Germline assignment: CDR1 SGHTA and CDR2 FQGNSA. Trimming took off 1 base at V and 4 bases at J, with 9 bases between the two ends. The CDR3 loop reads CASSLDRISDTQYF. In DNA, the CDR3 is TGTGCCAGCAGCTTAGACAGGATTTCAGATACGCAGTATTTT. The variable domain in full, with the rest retrieved from reference TRBV7-2 and TRBJ2-3, is GAGVSQSPSNKVTEKGKDVELRCDPISGHTALYWYRQSLGQGLEFLIYFQGNSAPDKSGLPSDRFSAERTGGSVSTLTIQRTQQEDSAVYLCASSLDRISDTQYFGPGTRLTVL.

In its sample, this clonotype was seen many times. A library made for alpha chains picked up this beta chain off target, so its size means little. The CDR3 nucleotides read TGTGCCAGCAGCTCCTGGAATGAGCAGTTCTTC. This codes for CASSSWNEQFF. V usage is TRBV7-2 and J usage is TRBJ2-1; D uncertain. CDR3 length: 11 residues. V lost 4 bases and J 7 bases, leaving 5 bases between the germline ends. Germline-derived CDR1 and CDR2 are SGHTA and FQGNSA.

The sample holds many counts of this clonotype. In a library made to pick up alpha chains, this beta chain is a stray read with a size that means little. This chain connects TRBV5-1 to TRBJ2-4, with D perhaps matching TRBD2 (5 bases). V was clipped by 5 bases and J by 2 bases, with 11 bases between them. CDR1 and CDR2 (germline): SGHRS, YFSETQ. This CDR3 has 14 amino acids. The DNA for the CDR3 is TGCGCCAGCAGTCCACCGGGGACCAAAAACATTCAGTACTTC. Protein sequence: CASSPPGTKNIQYF.

This clonotype occurred many times. The library was prepared for alpha chains; this beta chain is a stray read, so its frequency means little. The chain has TRBV6-2 or TRBV6-3 and TRBJ2-3; D is possibly TRBD1 (5 bases). In germline, CDR1 is MNHEY, CDR2 SVGEGT. Trimming took off 8 bases at V and 3 bases at J, with 15 bases between the two ends. The CDR3 has 14 residues. DNA of the CDR3: TGTGCCAGCGTCCCTGATACAGGAACAGATACGCAGTATTTT. Translating gives CASVPDTGTDTQYF.

Ten or more counts support this clonotype. Little can be read into the size of this beta chain, an off-target read in a library designed for alpha chains. This chain connects TRBV28 to TRBJ2-1, with no clear D. Trimming removed 4 bases from V and 5 bases from J, with 18 bases in between. This CDR3 is built from 16 residues. Per germline, CDR1 MDHEN and CDR2 SYDVKM. The CDR3 sequence: CASSSPVRDPNNEQFF. The CDR3 nucleotides read TGTGCCAGCAGTTCCCCCGTGCGAGACCCAAACAATGAGCAGTTCTTC.

This clonotype was seen a single time. Since it is a stray read in a library aimed at alpha chains, this beta chain has a size that is not meaningful. The chain has TRBV10-2 and TRBJ1-5, with D hard to call. Germline-derived CDR1 and CDR2 are WSHSY and SAAADI. The germline V and J ends were trimmed by 5 bases and 2 bases, with 13 bases remaining between them. This CDR3 region has 15 residues. This chain's CDR3 is CASSLHPNGNQPQHF. CDR3 coding DNA: TGCGCCAGCAGTCTCCACCCCAACGGCAATCAGCCCCAGCATTTT.

This clonotype was seen repeatedly, ten times or more. This beta chain is off target for a library built for alpha chains, so its abundance means little. This chain links TRBV12-3 or TRBV12-4 with TRBJ2-1, with D perhaps assigned TRBD1 or TRBD2 (5 bases each). CDR3 length: 15 residues. V was cut by 6 bases and J by 0 bases, with 12 bases left in between. The CDR3 nucleotides are TGTGCCAGCAGGGGCCGGGGCCACTCCTACAATGAGCAGTTCTTC. This codes for CASRGRGHSYNEQFF.

This clonotype was recorded many times. This beta chain came through as a stray read in a library set up for alpha chains, and its size says little. This chain links TRBV27 with TRBJ2-2; no definite D call. Germline-derived CDR1 and CDR2 are MNHEY and SMNVEV (reference sequence). V lost 10 bases, J lost 4 bases, and 10 bases lay in between. The CDR3 runs 12 residues. The CDR3 DNA reads TGTGCCACTGACCCCGGCACCGGGGAGCTGTTTTTT. The encoded protein is CATDPGTGELFF.

This clonotype occurred many times. Because this beta chain is a stray read in a library intended to capture alpha chains, its abundance should not be given much weight. V and J are TRBV24-1 and TRBJ1-2; no firm D call. The CDR3 length is 13 residues. V was trimmed by 0 bases and J by 2 bases, leaving 3 bases between them. Per the germline V gene, CDR1 is KGHDR and CDR2 is SFDVKD. The CDR3 bases are TGTGCCACCAGTGATTTGAGCAACTATGGCTACACCTTC. Amino acid sequence: CATSDLSNYGYTF.

Ten or more counts support this clonotype. The library was built for alpha chains, so this beta chain is an off-target read and its size means little. V gene TRBV5-1 combines with J gene TRBJ2-2; tentative D call: TRBD2 (6 bases). Germline CDR1 and CDR2: SGHRS and YFSETQ. The CDR3 consists of 16 residues. Trimming left V 3 bases short and J 0 bases short, with 12 bases between. The CDR3, as DNA: TGCGCCAGCAGCTCGGCGGGGACCGCGAACACCGGGGAGCTGTTTTTT. Residues: CASSSAGTANTGELFF.

This clonotype was observed a few times. The library was prepared for alpha chains; this beta chain is a stray read, so its frequency means little. The V gene is TRBV5-1, the J gene TRBJ2-5, with D possibly being TRBD1 (6 bases). Germline V CDR1 and CDR2: SGHRS, YFSETQ. This CDR3 spans 14 amino acids. The V and J ends lost 1 base and 5 bases respectively, with 12 bases between them. Here the CDR3 DNA reads TGCGCCAGCAGCTTGTTGACAACAGGGGAGACCCAGTACTTC. This translates into CASSLLTTGETQYF.

This clonotype was seen many times. Being off target in a library aimed at alpha chains, this beta chain has a size of little meaning. The chain employs TRBV6-4 and TRBJ2-5; D is undetermined. Trimming took 6 bases from V and 4 from J, leaving 12 bases between them. The CDR3 is made up of 13 amino acids. The germline V gene encodes CDR1 MRHNA and CDR2 SNTAGT. The CDR3 coding sequence is TGTGCCAGCAGCCCCGGCACGGGAGAGACCCAGTACTTC. Its protein product is CASSPGTGETQYF.

This clonotype was recorded many times. Since it is a stray read in a library aimed at alpha chains, this beta chain has a size that is not meaningful. This chain connects TRBV7-9 to TRBJ2-7; the match to TRBD1 covers 12 bases. V shed 3 bases and J 5 bases; nucleotides not matched to a gene: 5. CDR1 is SEHNR, CDR2 FQNEAQ, per germline (reference sequence). The CDR3 is 15 residues long. The DNA of the CDR3 is TGTGCCAGCAGCTTGGGACAGGGGGCAGTCCACGAGCAGTACTTC. It yields the protein CASSLGQGAVHEQYF.

In its sample, this clonotype ranks as medium-sized. This beta chain slipped into a library made for alpha chains as a stray read, so its size is not meaningful. The rearrangement links TRBV13 to TRBJ2-7; 8 nucleotides line up with TRBD1. Germline V gene data show CDR1 as PRHDT and CDR2 as FYEKMQ (reference sequence). The CDR3 totals 16 residues. V dropped 5 bases and J dropped 7; count of bases not matched to a gene: 16. The CDR3 reads CASSPSGQASKNEQYF. The CDR3 nucleotides read TGTGCCAGCAGCCCGTCGGGACAGGCATCCAAGAATGAGCAGTACTTC.

This clonotype was seen at least ten times. The library was built for alpha chains, so this beta chain is an off-target read and its size means little. V usage is TRBV5-1 and J usage is TRBJ2-3; D not resolved. The CDR3 is made up of 12 amino acids. Trimming shortened V by 5 bases and J by 4 bases, and 8 bases separated the two germline ends. Germline loops: CDR1 SGHRS, CDR2 YFSETQ. CDR3 region: CASRAQPDTQYF. DNA of the CDR3: TGCGCCAGCAGAGCTCAGCCAGATACGCAGTATTTT.

This clonotype came up many times. This beta chain is an unintended read in a library built for alpha chains; its size means little. The chain couples TRBV5-1 to TRBJ1-1, with D possibly matching TRBD1 (5 bases). The CDR3 totals 13 residues. Germline V gene sequence: CDR1 SGHRS, CDR2 YFSETQ. V gave up 4 bases and J gave up 10 bases, with 17 bases separating them. CDR3: CASSEPQGEVAFF. CDR3 DNA sequence: TGCGCCAGCAGCGAACCCCAGGGTGAAGTAGCTTTCTTT. The full variable domain, with the rest looked up from reference TRBV5-1 and TRBJ1-1, is KAGVTQTPRYLIKTRGQQVTLSCSPISGHRSVSWYQQTPGQGLQFLFEYFSETQRNKGNFPGRFSGRQFSNSRSEMNVSTLELGDSALYLCASSEPQGEVAFFGQGTRLTVV.

The sample holds many counts of this clonotype. This beta chain slipped into a library made for alpha chains as a stray read, so its size is not meaningful. V is TRBV6-5 and J is TRBJ1-1; a weak D match, TRBD1 (5 bases). Germline V lookup: CDR1 MNHEY, CDR2 SVGAGI. Trimming left V 4 bases short and J 1 base short, with 7 bases between. The length of the CDR3 is 13 residues. The CDR3 DNA reads TGTGCCAGCAGTTGGACACCGAACACTGAAGCTTTCTTT. Protein: CASSWTPNTEAFF.

This clonotype was detected many times. In a library made to pick up alpha chains, this beta chain is a stray read with a size that means little. This rearrangement joins TRBV5-4 to TRBJ1-2; no definite D call. From germline, CDR1 is SGHNT and CDR2 YYREEE (reference sequence). CDR3 length: 15 amino acids. The V end was cut by 0 bases, the J end by 4 bases, with 13 bases between. CDR3 amino acids: CASSLAPGTSYGYTF. The DNA for the CDR3 is TGTGCCAGCAGCTTGGCTCCAGGCACCTCCTATGGCTACACCTTC.

This clonotype has a count of ten or more. Within a library made for alpha chains, this beta chain is off target, and its count is uninformative. The chain links TRBV27 to TRBJ2-5; no definite D call. The ends were cut back, 2 bases at V and 2 bases at J, with 9 bases in the middle. This CDR3 has 14 residues. CDR1 is MNHEY and CDR2 is SMNVEV in the germline V gene (reference sequence). The CDR3, as DNA: TGTGCCAGCAGTTTAAGGCGGACGCAAGAGACCCAGTACTTC. Translation: CASSLRRTQETQYF.